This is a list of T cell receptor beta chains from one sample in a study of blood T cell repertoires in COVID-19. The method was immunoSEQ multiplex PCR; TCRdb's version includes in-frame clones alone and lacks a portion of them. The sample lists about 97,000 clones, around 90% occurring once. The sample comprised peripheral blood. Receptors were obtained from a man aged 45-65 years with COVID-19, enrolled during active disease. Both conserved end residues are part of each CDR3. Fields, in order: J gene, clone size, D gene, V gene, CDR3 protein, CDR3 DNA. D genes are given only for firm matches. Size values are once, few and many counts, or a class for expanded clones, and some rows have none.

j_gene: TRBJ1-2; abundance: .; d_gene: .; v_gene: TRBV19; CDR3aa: CASSISARSVVSYTF; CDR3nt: TGTGCCAGTAGCATCAGCGCAAGAAGCGTGGTGAGCTACACCTTC
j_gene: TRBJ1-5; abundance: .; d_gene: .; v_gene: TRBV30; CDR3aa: CAWSVRPSGAVGNQPQHF; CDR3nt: TGTGCCTGGAGTGTCCGGCCATCAGGGGCAGTGGGCAATCAGCCCCAGCATTTT
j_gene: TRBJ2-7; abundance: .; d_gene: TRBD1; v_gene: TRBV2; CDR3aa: CASSGGQGIFEQYF; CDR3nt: TGTGCCAGCAGTGGGGGACAGGGGATTTTCGAGCAGTACTTC
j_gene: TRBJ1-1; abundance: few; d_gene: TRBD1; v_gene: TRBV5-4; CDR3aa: CASSQTGTGNVLNTEAFF; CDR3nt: TGTGCCAGCAGCCAAACCGGGACAGGGAACGTGTTGAACACTGAAGCTTTCTTT
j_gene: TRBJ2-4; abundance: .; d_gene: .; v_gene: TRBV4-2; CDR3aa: CASRPGGQGNIQYF; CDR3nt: TGTGCCAGCAGGCCTGGGGGTCAGGGGAACATTCAGTACTTC
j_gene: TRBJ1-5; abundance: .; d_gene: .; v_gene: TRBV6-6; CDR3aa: CASSYGGAYQPQHF; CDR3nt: TGTGCCAGCAGTTATGGCGGGGCCTATCAGCCCCAGCATTTT
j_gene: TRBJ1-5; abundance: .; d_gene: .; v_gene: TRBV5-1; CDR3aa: CASSPGHLNQPQHF; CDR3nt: TGCGCCAGCAGCCCTGGACACCTTAATCAGCCCCAGCATTTT
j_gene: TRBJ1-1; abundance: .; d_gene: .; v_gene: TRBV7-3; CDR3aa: CASSLTGGKVTEAFF; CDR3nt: TGTGCCAGCAGCTTAACTGGCGGTAAGGTCACTGAAGCTTTCTTT
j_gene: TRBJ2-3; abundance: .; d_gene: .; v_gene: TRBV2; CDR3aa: CASTTWGQGYTDTQYF; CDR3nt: TGTGCCAGCACCACCTGGGGGCAGGGTTACACAGATACGCAGTATTTT
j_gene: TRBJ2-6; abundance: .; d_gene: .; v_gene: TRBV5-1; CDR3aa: CASSFTSSGANVLTF; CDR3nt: TGCGCCAGCAGCTTCACTAGCTCTGGGGCCAACGTCCTGACTTTC
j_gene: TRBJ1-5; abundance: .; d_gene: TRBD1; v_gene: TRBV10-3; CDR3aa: CAISEGQGGPGYQPQHF; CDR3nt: TGTGCCATCAGTGAGGGACAGGGAGGGCCAGGTTATCAGCCCCAGCATTTT
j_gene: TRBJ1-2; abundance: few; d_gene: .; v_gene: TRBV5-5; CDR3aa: CASSGEVFGYGYTF; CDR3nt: TGTGCCAGCAGCGGAGAGGTCTTCGGCTATGGCTACACCTTC
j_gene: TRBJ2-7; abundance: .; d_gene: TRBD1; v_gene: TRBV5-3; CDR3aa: CARSLLGDRVHEQYF; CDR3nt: TGTGCCAGAAGCTTGTTAGGGGACAGGGTCCACGAGCAGTACTTC
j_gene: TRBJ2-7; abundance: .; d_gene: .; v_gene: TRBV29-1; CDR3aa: CSAASGVGEGEQYF; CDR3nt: TGCAGCGCCGCATCCGGGGTTGGGGAAGGAGAGCAGTACTTC
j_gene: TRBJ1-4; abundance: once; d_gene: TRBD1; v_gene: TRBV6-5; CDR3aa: CASRTTGTTNEKLFF; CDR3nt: TGTGCCAGCAGGACGACAGGGACAACTAATGAAAAACTGTTTTTT
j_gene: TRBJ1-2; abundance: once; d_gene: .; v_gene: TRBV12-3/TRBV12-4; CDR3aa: CASSRGTDYGYTF; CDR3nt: TGTGCCAGCAGCCGAGGGACTGACTATGGCTACACCTTC
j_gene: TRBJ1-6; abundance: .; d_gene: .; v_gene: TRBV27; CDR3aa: CASSSRWQGGNSPLHF; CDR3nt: TGTGCCAGCAGTTCCCGGTGGCAGGGAGGGAATTCACCCCTCCACTTT
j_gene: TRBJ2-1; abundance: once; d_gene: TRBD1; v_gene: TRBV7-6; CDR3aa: CASSLEQGKNEQFF; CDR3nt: TGTGCCAGCAGCCTCGAACAGGGGAAGAATGAGCAGTTCTTC
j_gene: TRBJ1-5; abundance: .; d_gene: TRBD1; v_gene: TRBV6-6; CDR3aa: CASNQGGTGPQHF; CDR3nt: TGTGCCAGCAATCAGGGGGGAACAGGGCCCCAGCATTTT
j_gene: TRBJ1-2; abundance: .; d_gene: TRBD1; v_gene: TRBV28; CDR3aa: CANRDSGNNYGYTF; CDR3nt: TGTGCCAACAGGGACAGTGGAAATAACTATGGCTACACCTTC
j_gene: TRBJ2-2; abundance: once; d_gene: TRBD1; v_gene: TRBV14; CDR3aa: CASSHVGRGRTTGELFF; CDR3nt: TGTGCCAGCAGCCACGTCGGCAGGGGGCGCACCACCGGGGAGCTGTTTTTT
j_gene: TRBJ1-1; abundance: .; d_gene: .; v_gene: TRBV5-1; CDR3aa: CASSLPTGPAGTEAFF; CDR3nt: TGCGCCAGCAGCTTACCAACAGGCCCCGCAGGCACTGAAGCTTTCTTT
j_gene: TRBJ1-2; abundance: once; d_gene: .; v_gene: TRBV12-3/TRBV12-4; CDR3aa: CAIYRDTNYGYTF; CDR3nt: TGTGCCATTTACAGGGACACTAACTATGGCTACACCTTC
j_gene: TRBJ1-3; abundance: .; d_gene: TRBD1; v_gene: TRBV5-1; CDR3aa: CASSLQGDSGNTIYF; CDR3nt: TGCGCCAGCAGCTTACAGGGGGACTCTGGAAACACCATATATTTT
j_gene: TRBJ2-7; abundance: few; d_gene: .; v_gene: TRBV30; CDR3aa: CAGRRHRSYEQYF; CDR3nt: TGTGCCGGAAGAAGACACCGGTCCTACGAGCAGTACTTC
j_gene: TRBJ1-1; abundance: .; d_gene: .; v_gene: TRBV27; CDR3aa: CASSLSPGLVTEAFF; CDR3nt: TGTGCCAGCAGTTTATCCCCGGGTCTCGTTACTGAAGCTTTCTTT
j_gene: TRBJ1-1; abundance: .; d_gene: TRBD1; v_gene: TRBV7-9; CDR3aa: CASSLGQGDTEAFF; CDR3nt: TGTGCCAGCAGCTTAGGGCAGGGGGACACTGAAGCTTTCTTT
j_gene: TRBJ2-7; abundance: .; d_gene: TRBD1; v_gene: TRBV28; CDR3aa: CASSSGQGVYEQYF; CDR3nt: TGTGCCAGCAGTTCCGGACAGGGGGTCTACGAGCAGTACTTC
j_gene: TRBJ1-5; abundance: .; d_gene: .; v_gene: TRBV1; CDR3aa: CTSSQEGQGRHQPQHF; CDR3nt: TGCACCAGCAGCCAAGAGGGACAGGGTAGGCATCAGCCCCAGCATTTT
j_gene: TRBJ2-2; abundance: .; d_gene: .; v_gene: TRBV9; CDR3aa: CASSVALGYTGELFF; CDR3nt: TGTGCCAGCAGCGTAGCTCTGGGCTACACCGGGGAGCTGTTTTTT
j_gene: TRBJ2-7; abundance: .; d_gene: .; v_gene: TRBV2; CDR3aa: CASSEGQGNAYEQYF; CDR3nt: TGTGCCAGCAGTGAGGGGCAGGGGAACGCCTACGAGCAGTACTTC
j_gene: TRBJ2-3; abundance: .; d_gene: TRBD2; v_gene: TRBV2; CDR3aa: CASTGSLAGIGDTQYF; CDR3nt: TGTGCCAGCACCGGGTCACTAGCGGGGATCGGGGATACGCAGTATTTT
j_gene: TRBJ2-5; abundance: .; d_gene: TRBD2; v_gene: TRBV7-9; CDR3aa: CASSPWTSGDIYLETQYF; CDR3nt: TGTGCCAGCAGCCCTTGGACTAGCGGGGACATATATTTGGAGACCCAGTACTTC
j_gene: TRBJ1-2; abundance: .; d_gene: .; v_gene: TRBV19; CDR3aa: CASRDRGYYGYTF; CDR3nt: TGTGCCAGTAGAGACAGAGGATACTATGGCTACACCTTC
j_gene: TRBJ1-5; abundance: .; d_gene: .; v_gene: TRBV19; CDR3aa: CASTHFPGSNQPQHF; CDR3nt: TGTGCCAGTACCCACTTTCCCGGTAGCAATCAGCCCCAGCATTTT
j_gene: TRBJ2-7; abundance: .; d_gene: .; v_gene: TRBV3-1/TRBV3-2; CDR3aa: CASSQLRQGEQYF; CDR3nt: TGTGCCAGCAGCCAACTTAGACAAGGCGAGCAGTACTTC
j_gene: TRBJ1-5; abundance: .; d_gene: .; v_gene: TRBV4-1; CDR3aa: CASSQELWRDQPQHF; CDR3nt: TGCGCCAGCAGCCAAGAGTTGTGGAGGGATCAGCCCCAGCATTTT
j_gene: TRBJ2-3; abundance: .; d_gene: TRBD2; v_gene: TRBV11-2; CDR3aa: CASSNLAGGRFPSTYTQYF; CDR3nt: TGTGCCAGCAGCAATCTAGCGGGGGGGCGATTCCCCAGCACCTATACGCAGTATTTT
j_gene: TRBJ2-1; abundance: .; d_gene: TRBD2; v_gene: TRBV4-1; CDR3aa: CASRTIAGGNEQFF; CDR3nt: TGCGCCAGCAGGACTATAGCGGGGGGTAATGAGCAGTTCTTC
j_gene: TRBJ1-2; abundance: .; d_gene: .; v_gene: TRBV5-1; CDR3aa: CASSLQSGAPYGYTF; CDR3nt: TGCGCCAGCAGCTTGCAATCAGGGGCCCCCTATGGCTACACCTTC
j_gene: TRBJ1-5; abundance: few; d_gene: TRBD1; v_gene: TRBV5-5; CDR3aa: CASSPGTGGQNQPQHF; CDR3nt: TGTGCCAGCAGCCCAGGGACAGGGGGCCAGAATCAGCCCCAGCATTTT
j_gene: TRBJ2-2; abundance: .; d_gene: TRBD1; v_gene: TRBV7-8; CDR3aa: CASSLSGTGDTGELFF; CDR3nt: TGTGCCAGCAGCTTAAGTGGGACAGGGGACACCGGGGAGCTGTTTTTT
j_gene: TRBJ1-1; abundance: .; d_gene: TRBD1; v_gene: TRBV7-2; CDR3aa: CASSMDRGDVAFF; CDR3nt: TGTGCCAGCAGCATGGACAGGGGGGATGTAGCTTTCTTT
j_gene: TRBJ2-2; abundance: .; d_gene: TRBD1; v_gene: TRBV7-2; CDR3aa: CASSPNRGLATGELFF; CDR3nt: TGTGCCAGCAGCCCGAACAGGGGGCTGGCCACCGGGGAGCTGTTTTTT
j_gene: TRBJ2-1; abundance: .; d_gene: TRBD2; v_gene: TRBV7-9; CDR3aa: CASSLRIAGGRMDEQFF; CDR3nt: TGTGCCAGCAGCTTGAGAATAGCGGGGGGCCGTATGGATGAGCAGTTCTTC
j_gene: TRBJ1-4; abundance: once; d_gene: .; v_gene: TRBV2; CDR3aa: CASSPKGAWEKLFF; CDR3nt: TGTGCCAGCAGCCCTAAAGGGGCGTGGGAAAAACTGTTTTTT
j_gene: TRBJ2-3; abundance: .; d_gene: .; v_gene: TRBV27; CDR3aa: CASQSRSTDTQYF; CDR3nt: TGTGCCTCCCAGTCAAGAAGCACAGATACGCAGTATTTT
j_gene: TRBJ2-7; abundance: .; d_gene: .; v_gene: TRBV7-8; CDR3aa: CASSSIRAGTGHPYEQYF; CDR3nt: TGTGCCAGCAGCTCAATAAGGGCGGGTACGGGACATCCCTACGAGCAGTACTTC
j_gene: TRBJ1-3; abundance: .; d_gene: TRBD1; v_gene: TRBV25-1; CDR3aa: CASKQGAGNTIYF; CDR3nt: TGTGCCAGTAAACAGGGGGCTGGAAACACCATATATTTT